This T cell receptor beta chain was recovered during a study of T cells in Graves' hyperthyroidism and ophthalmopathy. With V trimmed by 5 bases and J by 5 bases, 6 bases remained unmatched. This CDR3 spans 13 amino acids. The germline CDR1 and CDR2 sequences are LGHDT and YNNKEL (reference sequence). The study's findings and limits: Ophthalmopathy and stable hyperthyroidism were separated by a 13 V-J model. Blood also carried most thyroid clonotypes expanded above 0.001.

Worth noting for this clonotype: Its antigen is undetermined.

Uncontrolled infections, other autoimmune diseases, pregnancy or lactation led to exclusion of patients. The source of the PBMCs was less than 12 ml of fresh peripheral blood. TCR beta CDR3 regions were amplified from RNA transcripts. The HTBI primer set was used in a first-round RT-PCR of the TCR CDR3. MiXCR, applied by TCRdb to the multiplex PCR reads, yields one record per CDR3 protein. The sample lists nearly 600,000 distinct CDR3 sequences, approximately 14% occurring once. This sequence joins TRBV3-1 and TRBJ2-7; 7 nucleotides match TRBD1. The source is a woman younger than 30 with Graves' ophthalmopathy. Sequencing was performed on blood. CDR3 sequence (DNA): TGTGCCAGCAGCAGAAACAGGGGCGACGAGCAGTACTTC. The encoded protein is CASSRNRGDEQYF.